This T cell receptor beta chain was retrieved from a study of lymphopenia after photon versus proton radiotherapy. Study-wide findings and caveats: Oligoclonal CD8+ Temra expansion after nadir drove photon patients' diversity drop. Photon-treated patients lost naive T cells and TCR diversity; proton-treated stayed stable. Survival link was tested only in deceased patients; proton benefit remains a possibility.

V gave up 0 bases and J gave up 5 bases, with 5 bases separating them. Germline V gene lookup returns CDR1 SGDLS and CDR2 YYNGEE. The CDR3 runs 12 residues. About this clone: The antigen is not known.

Profiling relied on immunoSEQ multiplex PCR, and the TCRdb table lists in-frame clones only, not all of them. The sample includes roughly 16,000 clones, 85% to 90% of them seen just once. This rearrangement joins TRBV9 to TRBJ2-5; D gene ambiguous. The sequence derives from a man between 65 and 85 years old with pancreatic cancer. This specimen was peripheral blood, taken from a patient treated with proton-based radiotherapy. The CDR3 region has the DNA TGTGCCAGCAGCGTAGCCGGGGAGACCCAGTACTTC. Its protein product is CASSVAGETQYF. The whole variable domain, filled in from reference TRBV9 and TRBJ2-5, reads DSGVTQTPKHLITATGQRVTLRCSPRSGDLSVYWYQQSLDQGLQFLIQYYNGEERAKGNILERFSAQQFPDLHSELNLSSLELGDSALYFCASSVAGETQYFGPGTRLLVL.